What follows are 14 T cell receptor beta chains derived from one specimen sequenced in a study of blood T cell repertoires in COVID-19. Only in-frame clones appear in the TCRdb table, and some are missing; sequencing was by immunoSEQ multiplex PCR. The sample yields about 69,000 clones, 75% to 90% seen once. Sequenced input: peripheral blood. These receptors were collected from a human donor in a cohort sampled during active COVID-19.

This sequence joins TRBV9 and TRBJ1-6, with 7 bases that match TRBD1. The CDR3 is 15 residues long. Germline lookup yields CDR1 SGDLS and CDR2 YYNGEE. The J segment lost 4 bases and the V segment lost 3 bases, leaving 4 bases of the junction unmatched. The CDR3 spells CASSGGGAYNSPLHF. CDR3 bases: TGTGCCAGCAGCGGAGGGGGCGCTTATAATTCACCCCTCCACTTT.

The chain recombines TRBV5-4 with TRBJ1-1, with D possibly matching TRBD1 (5 bases). Germline lookup yields CDR1 SGHNT and CDR2 YYREEE (reference sequence). The CDR3 loop spans 14 amino acids. The ends were cut back, 4 bases at V and 7 bases at J, with 17 bases in the middle. The CDR3 reads CASSLTSGDSEAFF. CDR3 coding DNA: TGTGCCAGCAGCCTAACGTCGGGGGATAGTGAAGCTTTCTTT.

The chain couples TRBV5-6 to TRBJ2-7; 9 nucleotides agree with TRBD1. In germline, CDR1 is SGHDT, CDR2 YYEEEE. The V and J ends lost 4 bases and 0 bases, in that order; junction bases with no gene match: 5. This CDR3 spans 15 amino acids. The CDR3 DNA follows: TGTGCCAGCAGCACCGGGACAGGGAACTCCTACGAGCAGTACTTC. This translates into CASSTGTGNSYEQYF.

The chain carries TRBV2 and TRBJ2-3, with D possibly being TRBD2 (5 bases). This CDR3 is 15 amino acids long. The V and J ends lost 4 bases and 4 bases respectively, with 15 bases between them. CDR1 and CDR2 (germline): SNHLY, FYNNEI. The CDR3 loop reads CASSGLSRNSDTQYF. CDR3 DNA sequence: TGTGCCAGCAGTGGACTATCCCGGAACTCAGATACGCAGTATTTT.

V is TRBV29-1 and J is TRBJ2-3; a possible D gene is TRBD2 (7 bases). CDR1 and CDR2 (germline): SQVTM, ANQGSEA. The CDR3 length is 14 residues. V lost 6 bases to trimming and J lost 5 bases, with 18 bases between them. CDR3 protein: CSVWWGGAGDTQYF. DNA for the CDR3: TGCAGCGTCTGGTGGGGGGGGGCCGGAGATACGCAGTATTTT.

The chain uses TRBV6-1 and TRBJ2-6; tentatively, D is TRBD1 (5 bases). The V gene's germline CDR1 is MNHNS and CDR2 SASEGT. The CDR3 consists of 15 residues. Trimming pared 1 base from V and 2 bases from J, leaving 6 bases between. CDR3 coding DNA: TGTGCCAGCAGTGAAGGCAGGGCTGGGGCCAACGTCCTGACTTTC. Translation: CASSEGRAGANVLTF.

V usage is TRBV2 and J usage is TRBJ2-5; 10 nucleotides line up with TRBD2. This CDR3 region has 14 residues. Germline V gene lookup returns CDR1 SNHLY and CDR2 FYNNEI. The junction had 3 bases not matched to a gene; V was cut back by 1 base and J by 7 bases. CDR3 sequence (DNA): TGTGCCAGCAGTGAAGAACTAGCGGGGACGACCCAGTACTTC. Translation: CASSEELAGTTQYF.

V is TRBV5-1 and J is TRBJ2-2; the D gene is possibly TRBD1 (5 bases). Trimming shortened V by 1 base and J by 11 bases, and 15 bases separated the two germline ends. The CDR3 length is 14 residues. Germline assignment: CDR1 SGHRS and CDR2 YFSETQ. This CDR3 reads CASSLMSEQVELFF. For the CDR3, the DNA is TGCGCCAGCAGCTTGATGAGTGAACAGGTTGAGCTGTTTTTT.

This chain uses TRBV9 with TRBJ1-4; 10 nucleotides match TRBD1. Trimming at V came to 4 bases and at J to 8 bases, leaving 8 bases not matched to a gene. The CDR3 has 15 residues. Germline CDR1 reads SGDLS; CDR2 reads YYNGEE. The chain's CDR3 is CASSHTGTGEEKLFF. The CDR3 DNA reads TGTGCCAGCAGCCACACCGGGACAGGGGAAGAAAAACTGTTTTTT.

This clone turned up a few times. This chain joins TRBV6-2 or TRBV6-3 and TRBJ2-7; TRBD1 matches 8 bases. Losses at the gene ends were 5 bases for V and 2 bases for J; bases not matched to a gene: 5. The length of the CDR3 is 14 residues. Germline-derived CDR1 and CDR2 are MNHEY and SVGEGT. The CDR3 spells CASSTRTGTYEQYF. The CDR3 DNA is TGTGCCAGCAGTACTCGGACAGGGACCTACGAGCAGTACTTC.

In its sample, this clone was seen a few times. V is TRBV5-5 and J is TRBJ1-2; D remains unclear. The CDR3 is made up of 13 amino acids. Trimming removed 2 bases from V and 2 bases from J, with 7 bases in between. The V gene's germline CDR1 is SGHKS and CDR2 YYEKEE (reference sequence). CDR3 coding DNA: TGTGCCAGCAGCTTAGAGTGGAACTATGGCTACACCTTC. Its translation: CASSLEWNYGYTF.

The chain recombines TRBV14 with TRBJ2-1; the match to TRBD1 covers 8 bases. The CDR3 sequence is 15 residues long. CDR1 is SGHDN, CDR2 FVKESK, per germline. The V and J ends lost 4 bases and 6 bases, in that order; junction bases with no gene match: 8. CDR3 region: CASSPPGQVRNEQFF. CDR3 in DNA: TGTGCCAGCAGCCCGCCGGGACAGGTCCGCAATGAGCAGTTCTTC.

The chain recombines TRBV5-1 with TRBJ2-3; unclear D gene. The germline V and J ends were trimmed by 2 bases and 5 bases, with 9 bases remaining between them. The CDR3 loop spans 13 amino acids. In germline, CDR1 is SGHRS, CDR2 YFSETQ. The DNA for the CDR3 is TGCGCCAGCAGCTTTAACCCCGGAGATACGCAGTATTTT. Translating gives CASSFNPGDTQYF.

The chain joins TRBV11-3 to TRBJ2-1; TRBD2 matches at 9 bases. Germline values: CDR1 SGHNT, CDR2 YENEEA. Trimming cost V 4 bases and J 2 bases; bases outside gene matches: 15. The CDR3 spans 19 residues. For the CDR3, the DNA is TGTGCCAGCAGCTCCCCCCGATCACGTAGCGGGGGCCCCTACAATGAGCAGTTCTTC. Its protein product is CASSSPRSRSGGPYNEQFF.